The 29 T cell receptor beta chains presented below share a single source sample, sequenced in a study of T cell repertoires in cytomegalovirus infection. MiXCR, applied by TCRdb to the reads, yields one record per CDR3 protein. The table includes about 310,000 distinct CDR3 sequences, about 9.2% detected once. Sequencing was carried out using PBMCs. These receptors came from a human donor in good health (CMV status not recorded). Some clones in this sample may be carry-over from other donors' samples.

The rearrangement joins TRBV7-3 to TRBJ1-1; 8 positions match TRBD1. Germline trimming cut 1 base from V and 1 base from J; bases unmatched to any gene: 8. Germline V lookup: CDR1 SGHTA, CDR2 FQGTGA. The CDR3 sequence is 17 residues long. The chain's CDR3 is CASSLRFQGAGNTEAFF. Written as DNA, the CDR3 is TGTGCCAGCAGCTTAAGGTTCCAGGGGGCGGGGAACACTGAAGCTTTCTTT. The entire variable domain, with the rest obtained from reference TRBV7-3 and TRBJ1-1, is as follows: GAGVSQTPSNKVTEKGKYVELRCDPISGHTALYWYRQSLGQGPEFLIYFQGTGAADDSGLPNDRFFAVRPEGSVSTLKIQRTERGDSAVYLCASSLRFQGAGNTEAFFGQGTRLTVV.

This clonotype was seen many times. The chain combines TRBV7-2 with TRBJ2-2; TRBD1 matches at 8 bases. CDR3 size: 15 residues. CDR1 is SGHTA and CDR2 is FQGNSA in the germline V gene. V lost 5 bases to trimming and J lost 4 bases; unmatched junction nucleotides: 6. Written as DNA, the CDR3 is TGTGCCAGCAGCCTGGACAGGGTCGTCACCGGGGAGCTGTTTTTT. This translates into CASSLDRVVTGELFF.

This clonotype was recorded at least ten times. The chain joins TRBV6-2 or TRBV6-3 to TRBJ1-5; D ambiguous. Looked up from germline, CDR1 is MNHEY and CDR2 is SVGEGT. CDR3 length: 14 amino acids. Trimming took off 5 bases at V and 7 bases at J, with 15 bases between the two ends. The CDR3 DNA sequence: TGTGCCAGCAGTGACACAATAGGAACCCAGCCCCAGCATTTT. This encodes CASSDTIGTQPQHF.

This clonotype was counted many times. The gene calls are TRBV6-2 or TRBV6-3 and TRBJ2-2; no reliable D call. V lost 10 bases, J lost 4 bases, and 7 bases lay in between. The CDR3 consists of 11 residues. Germline-derived CDR1 and CDR2 are MNHEY and SVGEGT. In DNA form, the CDR3 reads TGTGCCACCTTGGGCACCGGGGAGCTGTTTTTT. Its protein is CATLGTGELFF.

This clonotype was picked up many times. CDR3 residues: CASSSVIRGREQYF. In nucleotides, the CDR3 is TGTGCCAGCAGCTCCGTGATTCGGGGGCGCGAGCAGTACTTC. This sequence joins TRBV7-9 and TRBJ2-7; tentatively, D is TRBD1 or TRBD2 (6 bases each). The V end was cut by 4 bases, the J end by 6 bases, with 16 bases between. CDR1 SEHNR and CDR2 FQNEAQ come from the germline V gene (reference sequence). This CDR3 is built from 14 residues.

This clonotype was observed at least ten times. The chain combines TRBV5-1 with TRBJ2-7; perhaps TRBD2 as D (6 bases). The germline CDR1 and CDR2 sequences are SGHRS and YFSETQ. Trimming removed 3 bases from V and 0 bases from J, with 19 bases in between. This CDR3 has 17 amino acids. The CDR3 bases are TGCGCCAGCAGCTCCGGCCGGGGAGGTGGAAGCTCCTACGAGCAGTACTTC. Translated, it gives CASSSGRGGGSSYEQYF.

This clonotype was counted many times. This sequence joins TRBV20-1 and TRBJ2-3; 7 nucleotides match TRBD2. The germline gives CDR1 DFQATT, CDR2 SNEGSKA (reference sequence). CDR3 length: 13 amino acids. The CDR3 DNA is TGCAGGGCCGGGGCTAGCGGTACAGATACGCAGTATTTT. It is translated as CRAGASGTDTQYF.

This chain connects TRBV5-4 to TRBJ2-5; 8 bases align to TRBD2. Looked up from germline, CDR1 is SGHNT and CDR2 is YYREEE (reference sequence). With V trimmed by 7 bases and J by 5 bases, 10 bases remained unmatched. There are 14 residues in the CDR3. CDR3 region: CASSIAGPVETQYF. CDR3 nucleotides: TGTGCCAGCTCCATAGCGGGGCCGGTGGAGACCCAGTACTTC. Filled out from reference TRBV5-4 and TRBJ2-5, the complete variable domain reads ETGVTQSPTHLIKTRGQQVTLRCSSQSGHNTVSWYQQALGQGPQFIFQYYREEENGRGNFPPRFSGLQFPNYSSELNVNALELDDSALYLCASSIAGPVETQYFGPGTRLLVL.

This clonotype was observed at least ten times. The V call is TRBV2, the J call TRBJ2-7, with D tentatively TRBD1 (6 bases). CDR1 and CDR2 from the germline V gene are SNHLY and FYNNEI. The CDR3 runs 12 residues. V was shortened by 7 bases and J by 7 bases, with 14 bases between the two germline ends. Written as DNA, the CDR3 is TGTGCCAGCACACAGGGAGTAGAAGAGCAGTACTTC. It yields the protein CASTQGVEEQYF.

Ten or more counts support this clonotype. The rearrangement joins TRBV7-8 to TRBJ1-6, with D possibly being TRBD1 (5 bases). Trimming removed 1 base at V and 5 bases at J, with 12 bases between. This CDR3 region has 16 residues. CDR1 is SGHVS and CDR2 is FQNEAQ in the germline V gene. The CDR3 loop is CASSLDRSGNNSPLHF. The CDR3 DNA follows: TGTGCCAGCAGCTTAGATCGGTCAGGGAATAATTCACCCCTCCACTTT.

This clonotype was seen at least ten times. The chain employs TRBV12-3 or TRBV12-4 and TRBJ1-5; TRBD1 might be the D (5 bases). This CDR3 region has 15 residues. The V end lost 3 bases, the J end lost 7 bases, and 16 bases lay between the germline ends. The CDR3 nucleotides are TGTGCCAGCAGTTTCTCCGGGGGAAGCGGCCAGCCCCAGCATTTT. Translation: CASSFSGGSGQPQHF.

This clonotype was detected ten times or more. This chain joins TRBV29-1 and TRBJ2-4, with 8 bases fitting TRBD2. The CDR3 spans 14 residues. Germline CDR1 SQVTM, CDR2 ANQGSEA. J lost 5 bases, V lost 4 bases, and 7 bases had no gene match. CDR3 coding DNA: TGCAGCGTTGGGGCGGGGGGAAGCCAAAACATTCAGTACTTC. Amino acid sequence: CSVGAGGSQNIQYF.

The chain employs TRBV18 and TRBJ2-1; 8 nucleotides match TRBD2. The ends lost 8 bases at V and 1 base at J; junction bases unmatched: 10. The CDR3 sequence is 16 residues long. The germline V gene has CDR1 KGHSH and CDR2 LQKENI. The CDR3 region is CASRNPSGFSYNEQFF. CDR3 sequence (DNA): TGTGCCAGCCGCAACCCTAGCGGGTTTTCCTACAATGAGCAGTTCTTC.

The J gene is TRBJ2-2, the V gene TRBV19, with D unresolved. The V gene's germline CDR1 is LNHDA and CDR2 SQIVND (reference sequence). V lost 10 bases to trimming and J lost 4 bases, with 19 bases between them. The CDR3 length is 15 residues. CDR3 in amino acids: CATRRATIPTGELFF. As DNA, the CDR3 is TGTGCCACTAGGAGAGCGACGATACCCACCGGGGAGCTGTTTTTT.

This clonotype was detected many times. The chain has TRBV20-1 and TRBJ1-1; D not resolved. The CDR3 has 13 residues. V gave up 2 bases and J gave up 1 base, with 8 bases separating them. Germline loops: CDR1 DFQATT, CDR2 SNEGSKA (reference sequence). As DNA, the CDR3 is TGCAGTGCTAGAAAAACAGCGAACACTGAAGCTTTCTTT. Residues: CSARKTANTEAFF.

Ten or more counts support this clonotype. The CDR3 DNA follows: TGTGCCAGCAGCCCAATGGCAGTGAACTTTGCCTACGAGCAGTACGTC. This sequence encodes CASSPMAVNFAYEQYV. The J gene is TRBJ2-7, the V gene TRBV7-8; D uncertain. V lost 5 bases, J lost 2 bases, and 19 bases lay in between. The CDR3 spans 16 residues. Germline V gene data show CDR1 as SGHVS and CDR2 as FQNEAQ.

This clonotype has only a few counts. This chain joins TRBV20-1 and TRBJ2-3, with D possibly being TRBD2 (6 bases). This CDR3 is 15 amino acids long. Trimming removed 0 bases at V and 0 bases at J, with 10 bases between. Per germline, CDR1 DFQATT and CDR2 SNEGSKA (reference sequence). In DNA, the CDR3 is TGCAGTGCTAGAGACCGGGACTCAAGCACAGATACGCAGTATTTT. The encoded protein is CSARDRDSSTDTQYF.

J is TRBJ1-5 and V is TRBV20-1; TRBD1 matches 7 bases. V shed 3 bases, J shed 2 bases, and the junction held 10 bases outside the gene matches. The germline V gene has CDR1 DFQATT and CDR2 SNEGSKA (reference sequence). The length of the CDR3 is 16 residues. CDR3 in DNA: TGCAGTGCTAGCCGGGACAGAAGGTTGGGCAATCAGCCCCAGCATTTT. This gives the protein CSASRDRRLGNQPQHF.

In its sample, this clonotype was seen many times. V is TRBV10-3 and J is TRBJ1-1, with a weak D call TRBD1 (5 bases). This CDR3 has 14 amino acids. V lost 1 base and J lost 5, with 11 bases in between. Germline V CDR1 and CDR2: ENHRY, SYGVKD. For the CDR3, the DNA is TGTGCCATCAGTGAGTGGATGGGGGGGACTGAAGCTTTCTTT. It specifies CAISEWMGGTEAFF.

This clonotype was counted at least ten times. The chain is built from TRBV28 and TRBJ2-7; D unresolved. This CDR3 is built from 12 residues. The germline gives CDR1 MDHEN, CDR2 SYDVKM. Between the trimmed V and J ends, which lost 8 bases and 6 bases, there was a span of 14 bases. The CDR3 bases are TGTGCCAGCTTCTCTTACAGCAGCGAGCAGTACTTC. The encoded protein is CASFSYSSEQYF.

This clonotype was observed many times. This chain links TRBV20-1 with TRBJ1-4, with a weak D call TRBD1 (6 bases). The CDR3 length is 16 residues. Trimming stripped 3 bases from V and 0 bases from J, with 14 bases between. Germline loops: CDR1 DFQATT, CDR2 SNEGSKA (reference sequence). The chain's CDR3 is CSARKRGVATNEKLFF. The CDR3 region has the DNA TGCAGTGCTAGGAAGAGGGGGGTAGCAACTAATGAAAAACTGTTTTTT.

The J gene is TRBJ2-3, the V gene TRBV19, with D hard to call. The germline V gene encodes CDR1 LNHDA and CDR2 SQIVND (reference sequence). The CDR3 has 16 amino acids. Trimming cost V 5 bases and J 1 base, with 16 bases left between them. The CDR3 region is CASSPEARIGTDTQYF. The CDR3 DNA reads as TGTGCCAGTAGTCCCGAGGCCCGGATCGGCACAGATACGCAGTATTTT.

This clonotype was observed at least ten times. The V and J genes are TRBV7-9 and TRBJ1-1; tentative D call: TRBD1 (6 bases). Trimming shortened V by 3 bases and J by 4 bases, and 12 bases separated the two germline ends. CDR1 is SEHNR, CDR2 FQNEAQ, per germline (reference sequence). CDR3 size: 14 residues. CDR3 DNA: TGTGCCAGCAGCTTGGGGGGACAAATCACTGAAGCTTTCTTT. As protein: CASSLGGQITEAFF.

This clonotype was recorded at least ten times. The rearrangement links TRBV12-3 or TRBV12-4 to TRBJ2-5, with D possibly being TRBD2 (5 bases). The length of the CDR3 is 15 residues. Between the trimmed V and J ends, which lost 3 bases and 5 bases, there was a span of 16 bases. CDR3 region: CASSFRRSGEETQYF. The CDR3 bases are TGTGCCAGCAGTTTTCGAAGGTCTGGGGAGGAGACCCAGTACTTC.

In this sample, this clonotype turned up many times. The rearrangement joins TRBV20-1 to TRBJ1-1, with a possible D match to TRBD1 (5 bases). The CDR3 loop spans 13 amino acids. The germline V and J ends were trimmed by 0 bases and 10 bases, with 15 bases remaining between them. Germline-derived CDR1 and CDR2 are DFQATT and SNEGSKA (reference sequence). The CDR3 region has the DNA TGCAGTGCTAGAGAGGGGACGGTGGCTGGAGCTTTCTTT. It translates to CSAREGTVAGAFF.

The sample holds many counts of this clonotype. The chain recombines TRBV6-4 with TRBJ1-1; tentative D call: TRBD1 (5 bases). Trimming stripped 3 bases from V and 0 bases from J, with 11 bases between. Germline CDR1 is MRHNA and CDR2 is SNTAGT. The length of the CDR3 is 15 residues. Written as DNA, the CDR3 is TGTGCCAGCAGTGAATTTGACAGTCTGAACACTGAAGCTTTCTTT. Residues: CASSEFDSLNTEAFF.

The DNA for the CDR3 is TGCAGTGCTAGAGATCAGAGCAGGGGGGTGTCAGATACGCAGTATTTT. Translation: CSARDQSRGVSDTQYF. The chain employs TRBV20-1 and TRBJ2-3, with D perhaps TRBD1 (7 bases). Germline CDR1 and CDR2: DFQATT and SNEGSKA (reference sequence). CDR3 length: 16 amino acids. Trimming removed 0 bases at V and 4 bases at J, with 17 bases between.

This clonotype was seen repeatedly, ten times or more. J is TRBJ2-1 and V is TRBV7-2; 8 bases are shared with TRBD1. Losses at the gene ends were 3 bases for V and 5 bases for J; bases not matched to a gene: 6. The CDR3 is 15 residues long. Germline CDR1 is SGHTA and CDR2 is FQGNSA. This CDR3 is CASSLIRGQDNEQFF. Written as DNA, the CDR3 is TGTGCCAGCAGCTTGATCAGGGGGCAGGACAATGAGCAGTTCTTC.

This clonotype was found many times. V usage is TRBV10-3 and J usage is TRBJ2-3; 9 bases align to TRBD2. Germline CDR1 and CDR2: ENHRY and SYGVKD. The CDR3 totals 13 residues. Trimming at V came to 10 bases and at J to 4 bases, leaving 6 bases not matched to a gene. This CDR3 is CATHERGADTQYF. CDR3 nucleotide sequence: TGTGCCACCCATGAGCGGGGGGCAGATACGCAGTATTTT.